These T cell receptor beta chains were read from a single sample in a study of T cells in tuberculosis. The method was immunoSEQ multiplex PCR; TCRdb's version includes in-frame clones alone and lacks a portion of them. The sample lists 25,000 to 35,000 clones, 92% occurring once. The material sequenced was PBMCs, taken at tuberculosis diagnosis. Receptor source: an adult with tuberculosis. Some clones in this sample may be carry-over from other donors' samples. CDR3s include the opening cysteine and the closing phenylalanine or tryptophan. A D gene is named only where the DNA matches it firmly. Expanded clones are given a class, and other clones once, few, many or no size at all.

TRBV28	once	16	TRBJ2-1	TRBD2	CASSSHLAGGLIGKFF	TGTGCCAGCAGCTCACACCTAGCGGGGGGGCTCATAGGGAAGTTCTTC
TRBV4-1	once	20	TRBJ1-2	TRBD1	CASSQPTWDRAYSANYGYTF	TGCGCCAGCAGCCAACCGACCTGGGACAGGGCCTATTCTGCTAACTATGGCTACACCTTC
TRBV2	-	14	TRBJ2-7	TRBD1	CASSGRQGIHEQYF	TGTGCCAGCAGTGGTCGACAGGGAATCCACGAGCAGTACTTC
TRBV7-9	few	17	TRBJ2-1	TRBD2	CASSFASLAGASDEQFF	TGTGCCAGCAGCTTCGCCTCTCTAGCGGGGGCGTCCGATGAGCAGTTCTTC
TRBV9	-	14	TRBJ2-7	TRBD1	CASSADRGRYEQYF	TGTGCCAGCAGCGCTGACAGGGGGCGCTACGAGCAGTACTTC
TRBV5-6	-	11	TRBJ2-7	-	CASSFSDEQYF	TGTGCCAGCAGCTTCTCCGACGAGCAGTACTTC
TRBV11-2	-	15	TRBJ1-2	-	CASSLDGGDAYGYTF	TGTGCCAGCAGCTTAGATGGGGGGGACGCCTATGGCTACACCTTC
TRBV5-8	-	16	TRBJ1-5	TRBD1	CASSDRDRVFNQPQHF	TGTGCCAGCAGCGACCGGGACAGGGTGTTCAATCAGCCCCAGCATTTT
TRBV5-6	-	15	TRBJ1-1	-	CASSYRVGVSTEAFF	TGTGCCAGCAGCTACAGGGTGGGGGTCAGCACTGAAGCTTTCTTT
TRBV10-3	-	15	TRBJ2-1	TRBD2	CAISRTGGGAGEQFF	TGTGCCATCAGCCGTACCGGCGGGGGGGCTGGGGAGCAGTTCTTC
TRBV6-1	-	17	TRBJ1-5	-	CASSEPTRAYSNQPQHF	TGTGCCAGCAGTGAACCCACCAGGGCCTATAGCAATCAGCCCCAGCATTTT
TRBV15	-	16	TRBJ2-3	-	CATSRFAGKLADTQYF	TGTGCCACCAGCAGATTCGCAGGGAAACTCGCAGATACGCAGTATTTT
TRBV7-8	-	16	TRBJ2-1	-	CASSRQRTVSYNEQFF	TGTGCCAGCAGCCGCCAGCGGACAGTCTCCTACAATGAGCAGTTCTTC
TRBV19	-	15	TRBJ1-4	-	CASSPTGATNEKLFF	TGTGCCAGTAGTCCAACAGGTGCAACTAATGAAAAACTGTTTTTT
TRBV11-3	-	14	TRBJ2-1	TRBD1	CASSGTGLSNEQFF	TGTGCCAGCAGCGGGACAGGGCTTTCCAATGAGCAGTTCTTC
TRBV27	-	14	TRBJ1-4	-	CASSFGGRAEKLFF	TGTGCCAGCAGTTTCGGGGGGCGGGCTGAAAAACTGTTTTTT
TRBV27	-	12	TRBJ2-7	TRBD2	CASSLSGGEQYF	TGTGCCAGCAGTTTATCGGGGGGGGAGCAGTACTTC
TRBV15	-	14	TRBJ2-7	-	CATSRGGNYYEQYF	TGTGCCACCAGCAGAGGGGGCAACTACTACGAGCAGTACTTC
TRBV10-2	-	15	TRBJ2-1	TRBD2	CASSVISGGKVEQFF	TGCGCCAGCAGTGTTATCAGCGGGGGAAAGGTTGAGCAGTTCTTC
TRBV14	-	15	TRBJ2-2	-	CASSQRDTNTGELFF	TGTGCCAGCAGCCAGAGGGACACCAACACCGGGGAGCTGTTTTTT
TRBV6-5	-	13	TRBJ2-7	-	CASSYDRFYEQYF	TGTGCCAGCAGTTACGACAGATTCTACGAGCAGTACTTC
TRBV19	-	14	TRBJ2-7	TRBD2	CASSIEGGRTEQYF	TGTGCCAGTAGTATAGAGGGGGGGAGGACGGAGCAGTACTTC
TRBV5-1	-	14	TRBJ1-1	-	CASSRDRAEEAAFF	TGCGCCAGCTCCCGAGACAGAGCTGAAGAGGCAGCTTTCTTT
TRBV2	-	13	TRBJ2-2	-	CATGTQNTGELFF	TGTGCCACCGGGACTCAAAACACCGGGGAGCTGTTTTTT
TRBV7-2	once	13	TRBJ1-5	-	CASSEGDYQPQHF	TGTGCCAGCAGCGAAGGGGATTATCAGCCCCAGCATTTT
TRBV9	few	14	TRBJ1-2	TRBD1	CASSVAGGIGLYTF	TGTGCCAGCAGCGTAGCAGGGGGAATCGGCTTGTACACCTTC
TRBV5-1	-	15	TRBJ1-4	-	CASSLGGSTNEKLFF	TGCGCCAGCAGCTTGGGAGGGTCCACTAATGAAAAACTGTTTTTT
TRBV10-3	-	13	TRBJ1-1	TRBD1	CAISGTGDTEAFF	TGTGCCATCAGTGGGACAGGGGACACTGAAGCTTTCTTT
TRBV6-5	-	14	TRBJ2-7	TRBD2	CASSTSGRVYEQYF	TGTGCCAGCAGCACTAGCGGGAGAGTCTACGAGCAGTACTTC
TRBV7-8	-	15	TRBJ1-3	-	CASSRNLKTGNTIYF	TGTGCCAGCAGCCGAAATCTAAAAACTGGAAACACCATATATTTT
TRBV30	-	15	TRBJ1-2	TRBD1	CAWRDRGSPNYGYTF	TGTGCCTGGAGGGACAGGGGGTCCCCTAACTATGGCTACACCTTC
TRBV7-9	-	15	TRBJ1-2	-	CASSINSVPGYGYTF	TGTGCCAGCAGTATAAACTCGGTCCCGGGCTATGGCTACACCTTC
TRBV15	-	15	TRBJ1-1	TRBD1	CATSIASQGSTEAFF	TGTGCCACCAGCATAGCCTCACAGGGGAGCACTGAAGCTTTCTTT
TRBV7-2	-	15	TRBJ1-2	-	CASSTHRVSRRGYTF	TGTGCCAGCAGCACCCACAGGGTCTCCCGGCGCGGCTACACCTTC
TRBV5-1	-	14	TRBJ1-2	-	CASSFVAGVPGYTF	TGCGCCAGCAGCTTTGTAGCAGGGGTTCCTGGCTACACCTTC
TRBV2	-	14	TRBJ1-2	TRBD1	CASNSPGQGDSYTF	TGTGCCAGCAATTCCCCCGGACAGGGCGACAGCTACACCTTC
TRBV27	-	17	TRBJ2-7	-	CASSLSRLMGSSYEQYF	TGTGCCAGCAGTTTATCGCGACTAATGGGGAGTTCCTACGAGCAGTACTTC
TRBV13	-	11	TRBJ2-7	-	CASGRSYEQYF	TGTGCCAGCGGGCGTTCCTACGAGCAGTACTTC
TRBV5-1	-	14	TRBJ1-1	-	CASSYRVISTEAFF	TGCGCCAGCAGCTACCGGGTCATCTCCACTGAAGCTTTCTTT
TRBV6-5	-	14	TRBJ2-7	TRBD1	CASSYGQGGYEQYF	TGTGCCAGCAGTTACGGACAGGGCGGCTACGAGCAGTACTTC
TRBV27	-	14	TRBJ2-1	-	CASSSTRTVNEQFF	TGTGCCAGCAGTTCCACCCGGACAGTCAATGAGCAGTTCTTC
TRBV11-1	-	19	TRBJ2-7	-	CASSPRTPAFERGRYEQYF	TGTGCCAGCAGCCCAAGGACGCCGGCATTTGAACGTGGGAGATACGAGCAGTACTTC
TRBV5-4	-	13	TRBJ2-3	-	CASSLEYSDTQYF	TGTGCCAGCAGCTTGGAGTACTCAGATACGCAGTATTTT
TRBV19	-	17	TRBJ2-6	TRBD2	CASSVTLAGAGANVLTF	TGTGCCAGTAGTGTCACACTAGCGGGGGCTGGGGCCAACGTCCTGACTTTC
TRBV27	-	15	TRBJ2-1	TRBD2	CASSPRRGLAGIQFF	TGTGCCAGCAGTCCACGCCGGGGACTAGCGGGCATTCAGTTCTTC
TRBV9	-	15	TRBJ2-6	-	CASSTTGAGANVLTF	TGTGCCAGCAGCACGACAGGAGCTGGGGCCAACGTCCTGACTTTC
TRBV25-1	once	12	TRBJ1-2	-	CASSVRGNGYTF	TGTGCCAGCAGTGTAAGGGGAAATGGCTACACCTTC
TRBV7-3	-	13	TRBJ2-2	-	CASSQGTVGELFF	TGTGCCAGCAGCCAGGGGACCGTCGGGGAGCTGTTTTTT
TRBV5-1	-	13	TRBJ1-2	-	CASSLAVGEGYTF	TGCGCCAGCAGCTTGGCCGTGGGAGAAGGCTACACCTTC
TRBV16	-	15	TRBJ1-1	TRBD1	CASSQPGGLDTEAFF	TGTGCCAGCAGCCAACCAGGGGGCTTGGACACTGAAGCTTTCTTT
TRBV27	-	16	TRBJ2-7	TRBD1	CASSYRQGLGRGEQYF	TGTGCCAGCAGCTACCGACAGGGTCTAGGTAGGGGCGAGCAGTACTTC
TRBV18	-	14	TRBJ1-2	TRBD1	CASSPAQGAYGYTF	TGTGCCAGCTCACCGGCTCAGGGGGCGTATGGCTACACCTTC
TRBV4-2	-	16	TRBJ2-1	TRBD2	CASSRTSSGGDNEQFF	TGTGCCAGCAGCCGAACTTCGTCGGGGGGAGACAATGAGCAGTTCTTC
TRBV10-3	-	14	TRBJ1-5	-	CAISMNGVLQPQHF	TGTGCCATTAGTATGAACGGAGTACTTCAGCCCCAGCATTTT
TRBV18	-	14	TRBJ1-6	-	CASFTGVEDSPLHF	TGTGCCAGCTTCACCGGGGTCGAAGATTCACCCCTCCACTTT
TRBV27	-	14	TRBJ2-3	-	CASSLSSSTDTQYF	TGTGCCAGCAGTTTATCCTCTAGCACAGATACGCAGTATTTT
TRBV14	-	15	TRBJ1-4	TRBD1	CASSQRTGLNEKLFF	TGTGCCAGCAGCCAGCGGACAGGCCTTAATGAAAAACTGTTTTTT
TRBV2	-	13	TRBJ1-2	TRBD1	CASRTQGAGGYTF	TGTGCCAGCAGGACTCAGGGGGCGGGCGGCTACACCTTC